Following are 14 T cell receptor beta chains from one sample sequenced in a study of Ad26.COV2.S vaccination and SARS-CoV-2 variants. The treatment here: 15 to 20 received Ad26.COV2.S at low or high dose, single or two shots; 5 received placebo; per-sample allocation not given. Each sample was drawn 63 days after the first injection (of vaccine or placebo). TCRdb keeps only in-frame clones here, not all; method: immunoSEQ multiplex PCR. Found here are roughly 350,000 clones, 80% to 90% of them singletons; the top ten hold about 10%. The material sequenced was peripheral blood, taken in a trial of Ad26.COV2.S vaccine versus placebo. The source is a person aged 18-60 years who received the Ad26.COV2.S COVID-19 vaccine or a placebo.

This chain connects TRBV10-3 to TRBJ1-1, with D perhaps TRBD1 (5 bases). The CDR3 is 16 residues long. Germline CDR1 reads ENHRY; CDR2 reads SYGVKD. Deletions cut 2 bases from V and 0 bases from J, with 13 bases between. The CDR3 DNA reads as TGTGCCATCAGTGAGGGGGGAATGGGGATGAACACTGAAGCTTTCTTT. It specifies CAISEGGMGMNTEAFF.

The chain has TRBV10-2 and TRBJ1-3; tentatively, D is TRBD1 (6 bases). The CDR3 sequence is 14 residues long. In germline, CDR1 is WSHSY, CDR2 SAAADI. V was clipped by 6 bases and J by 1 base, with 10 bases between them. The CDR3 spells CASREGGSGNTIYF. CDR3 sequence (DNA): TGCGCCAGCAGGGAAGGGGGTTCTGGAAACACCATATATTTT.

The chain carries TRBV7-8 and TRBJ1-2; TRBD1 agrees at 7 bases. CDR1 SGHVS and CDR2 FQNEAQ come from the germline V gene. Trimming took 1 base from V and 5 from J; bases not matched to a gene: 4. The CDR3 totals 14 residues. This CDR3 is CASSLGPTGYGYTF. CDR3 nucleotides: TGTGCCAGCAGCTTAGGACCGACAGGGTATGGCTACACCTTC.

The chain has TRBV14 and TRBJ2-1; no clear D. In germline, CDR1 is SGHDN, CDR2 FVKESK. V lost 4 bases and J 4 bases, leaving 8 bases between the germline ends. CDR3 length: 13 residues. This CDR3 is CASSPRPYNEQFF. CDR3 DNA: TGTGCCAGCAGCCCCCGCCCTTACAATGAGCAGTTCTTC.

The chain combines TRBV2 with TRBJ2-7, with 11 bases fitting TRBD2. Trimming at V came to 6 bases and at J to 3 bases, leaving 7 bases not matched to a gene. The CDR3 is made up of 15 amino acids. The germline V gene encodes CDR1 SNHLY and CDR2 FYNNEI. CDR3 nucleotides: TGTGCCAGCAGGGCCGGGACTAGCGGCCTCTACGAGCAGTACTTC. Amino acid sequence: CASRAGTSGLYEQYF.

V is TRBV15 and J is TRBJ1-5; D uncertain. The CDR3 runs to 12 residues. The V gene's germline CDR1 is LNHNV and CDR2 YYDKDF (reference sequence). V was shortened by 0 bases and J by 10 bases, with 7 bases between the two germline ends. The CDR3 coding sequence is TGTGCCACCAGCAGAGACGAACCCCCCCAGCATTTT. It specifies CATSRDEPPQHF.

The CDR3 loop reads CASSLEATEAFF. The CDR3 DNA reads TGTGCCAGCAGCTTAGAGGCGACTGAAGCTTTCTTT. The rearrangement joins TRBV7-9 to TRBJ1-1, with D unclear. V lost 1 base, J lost 5 bases, and 5 bases lay in between. In germline, CDR1 is SEHNR, CDR2 FQNEAQ (reference sequence). The CDR3 is 12 amino acids.

This clone was recorded only once. The chain combines TRBV5-5 with TRBJ2-1, with D perhaps TRBD2 (5 bases). There are 13 residues in the CDR3. Trimming removed 6 bases from V and 9 bases from J, with 16 bases in between. Per the germline V gene, CDR1 is SGHKS and CDR2 is YYEKEE (reference sequence). Here the CDR3 DNA reads TGTGCCAGCACCCCGGACCTAGCTGGTGAGCAGTTCTTC. Residues: CASTPDLAGEQFF.

This rearrangement joins TRBV3-1 (or the pseudogene TRBV3-2) to TRBJ2-3; 7 positions agree with TRBD2. The trim removed 3 bases at V and 1 base at J, leaving 10 bases unmatched. CDR1 and CDR2 from the germline V gene are LGHDT and YNNKEL (reference sequence). This CDR3 contains 17 residues. CDR3 protein: CASSQRGSGARTDTQYF. CDR3 in DNA: TGTGCCAGCAGCCAGAGGGGCAGCGGGGCTCGCACAGATACGCAGTATTTT.

The chain carries TRBV27 and TRBJ2-2, with a weak D call TRBD1 (6 bases). The CDR3 runs 15 residues. Trimming stripped 10 bases from V and 1 base from J, with 16 bases between. CDR1 is MNHEY, CDR2 SMNVEV, per germline (reference sequence). The CDR3 is CATTAHRENTGELFF. CDR3 bases: TGTGCCACCACCGCCCACAGGGAGAACACCGGGGAGCTGTTTTTT.

The rearrangement joins TRBV19 to TRBJ2-7; 12 nucleotides match TRBD2. From germline, CDR1 is LNHDA and CDR2 SQIVND (reference sequence). The V and J ends lost 6 bases and 4 bases, in that order; junction bases with no gene match: 7. This CDR3 has 15 amino acids. CDR3: CASSNRLAGAYEQYF. CDR3 in DNA: TGTGCCAGTAGCAATAGACTAGCGGGAGCGTACGAGCAGTACTTC.

The chain couples TRBV27 to TRBJ2-3, with a weak D call TRBD2 (6 bases). This CDR3 region has 14 residues. Germline V gene lookup returns CDR1 MNHEY and CDR2 SMNVEV (reference sequence). The V end lost 6 bases, the J end lost 5 bases, and 15 bases lay between the germline ends. The CDR3 reads CASRRGGLGDTQYF. CDR3 DNA: TGTGCCAGCAGGCGGGGCGGGCTCGGAGATACGCAGTATTTT.

The gene calls are TRBV5-4 and TRBJ1-5, with TRBD1 matching over 8 bases. Germline V gives CDR1 SGHNT, CDR2 YYREEE (reference sequence). This CDR3 spans 14 amino acids. Unmatched junction bases numbered 2, after V lost 4 bases and J lost 2 bases. The CDR3 nucleotides read TGTGCCAGCAGCCAACAGGGGGGCAATCAGCCCCAGCATTTT. Protein sequence: CASSQQGGNQPQHF.

The rearrangement joins TRBV7-3 to TRBJ2-3; 14 bases match TRBD2. CDR1 is SGHTA, CDR2 FQGTGA, per germline. CDR3 length: 17 amino acids. With V trimmed by 5 bases and J by 5 bases, 9 bases remained unmatched. The CDR3 region has the DNA TGTGCCAGCAGCAAGGATAGACTAGCGGGAGGGGAAGATACGCAGTATTTT. Amino acids: CASSKDRLAGGEDTQYF.